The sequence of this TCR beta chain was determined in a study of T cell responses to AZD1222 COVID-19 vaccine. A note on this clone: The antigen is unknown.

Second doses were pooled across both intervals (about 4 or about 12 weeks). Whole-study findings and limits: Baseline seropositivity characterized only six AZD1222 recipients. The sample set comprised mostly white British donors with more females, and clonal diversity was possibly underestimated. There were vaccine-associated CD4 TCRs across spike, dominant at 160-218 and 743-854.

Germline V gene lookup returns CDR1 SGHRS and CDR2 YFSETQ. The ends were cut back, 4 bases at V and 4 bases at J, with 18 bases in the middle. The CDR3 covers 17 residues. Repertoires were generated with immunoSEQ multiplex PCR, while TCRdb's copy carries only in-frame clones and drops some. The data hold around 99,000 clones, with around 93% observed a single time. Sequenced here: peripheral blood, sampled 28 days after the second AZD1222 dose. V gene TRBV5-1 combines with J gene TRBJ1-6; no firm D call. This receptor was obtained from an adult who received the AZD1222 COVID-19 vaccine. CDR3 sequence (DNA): TGCGCCAGCAGCGTTCGACCCGGGTTGGTATATAATTCACCCCTCCACTTT. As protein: CASSVRPGLVYNSPLHF.